This is a list of T cell receptor beta chains from one sample in a study of vaccination and CD4 T cells after COVID-19. Their antigens are not known. TCRdb re-called the PCR reads with MiXCR, one entry per CDR3 protein. The sample lists 2,500 to 4,000 distinct CDR3 sequences, approximately 80% occurring once. The sequenced material came from CD4+ T cells from blood, cultured in vitro. These receptors originate from a human donor who had recovered from COVID-19. CDR3s include the opening cysteine and the closing phenylalanine or tryptophan. The D gene is left open where the match is weak. Not every row has a clone size; where given, it reads once, few, many or a size class.

d_gene: NA
v_gene: TRBV7-2
abundance: NA
j_gene: TRBJ1-2
CDR3aa: CASSLGGRNHGGYTF
CDR3nt: TGTGCCAGCAGCTTAGGGGGAAGAAACCATGGGGGCTACACCTTC

d_gene: TRBD1
v_gene: TRBV6-1
abundance: NA
j_gene: TRBJ1-2
CDR3aa: CASSQTGTYSLYGYTF
CDR3nt: TGTGCCAGCAGTCAGACAGGGACCTACTCCCTCTATGGCTACACCTTC

d_gene: TRBD2
v_gene: TRBV7-2
abundance: NA
j_gene: TRBJ2-1
CDR3aa: CASSLAQLAGGNEQFF
CDR3nt: TGTGCCAGCAGCTTAGCGCAGCTAGCGGGGGGCAATGAGCAGTTCTTC

d_gene: NA
v_gene: TRBV5-5
abundance: NA
j_gene: TRBJ2-5
CDR3aa: CASSYRLRETQYF
CDR3nt: TGTGCCAGCAGCTATCGACTAAGGGAGACCCAGTACTTC

d_gene: NA
v_gene: TRBV6-1
abundance: NA
j_gene: TRBJ1-2
CDR3aa: CASKQGLLYGYTF
CDR3nt: TGTGCCAGTAAACAGGGTTTGCTCTATGGCTACACCTTC

d_gene: NA
v_gene: TRBV12-3/TRBV12-4
abundance: once
j_gene: TRBJ2-7
CDR3aa: CASSLGGGGGTASYEQYF
CDR3nt: TGTGCCAGCAGTTTAGGAGGAGGCGGGGGGACAGCTTCCTACGAGCAGTACTTC

d_gene: TRBD1
v_gene: TRBV6-1
abundance: large
j_gene: TRBJ2-7
CDR3aa: CASRKQGEDEQYF
CDR3nt: TGTGCCAGCAGAAAGCAGGGGGAAGACGAGCAGTACTTC

d_gene: NA
v_gene: TRBV7-2
abundance: NA
j_gene: TRBJ1-6
CDR3aa: CASSFEGTPLHF
CDR3nt: TGTGCCAGCAGCTTTGAGGGGACACCCCTCCACTTT

d_gene: TRBD1
v_gene: TRBV6-2/TRBV6-3
abundance: NA
j_gene: TRBJ1-5
CDR3aa: CASSRDSYQPQHF
CDR3nt: TGTGCCAGCAGTCGGGACAGTTATCAGCCCCAGCATTTT

d_gene: NA
v_gene: TRBV6-1
abundance: NA
j_gene: TRBJ2-7
CDR3aa: CASLRRWMGEQYF
CDR3nt: TGTGCCAGCTTACGTCGGTGGATGGGAGAGCAGTACTTC

d_gene: NA
v_gene: TRBV2
abundance: NA
j_gene: TRBJ2-3
CDR3aa: CASRDTTDTQYF
CDR3nt: TGTGCCAGCAGGGATACCACAGATACGCAGTATTTT

d_gene: NA
v_gene: TRBV12-3/TRBV12-4
abundance: NA
j_gene: TRBJ1-3
CDR3aa: CASSLGGAIYF
CDR3nt: TGTGCCAGCAGTCTTGGGGGGGCCATATATTTT

d_gene: TRBD1
v_gene: TRBV5-1
abundance: NA
j_gene: TRBJ1-1
CDR3aa: CASPLPGQGTRNTEAFF
CDR3nt: TGCGCCAGCCCCCTTCCGGGACAGGGAACGAGGAACACTGAAGCTTTCTTT

d_gene: NA
v_gene: TRBV7-2
abundance: NA
j_gene: TRBJ1-5
CDR3aa: CASSAGLNQPQHF
CDR3nt: TGTGCCAGCAGCGCCGGACTCAATCAGCCCCAGCATTTT

d_gene: NA
v_gene: TRBV7-3
abundance: NA
j_gene: TRBJ2-1
CDR3aa: CASSPRRGSDEQFF
CDR3nt: TGTGCCAGCAGCCCCCGCCGGGGGTCGGATGAGCAGTTCTTC

d_gene: NA
v_gene: TRBV15
abundance: NA
j_gene: TRBJ1-6
CDR3aa: CATSRDRPGDFSYNSPLHF
CDR3nt: TGTGCCACCAGCAGAGATCGTCCGGGAGATTTCTCCTATAATTCACCCCTCCACTTT

d_gene: NA
v_gene: TRBV6-1
abundance: NA
j_gene: TRBJ1-1
CDR3aa: CASSDARDTEAFF
CDR3nt: TGTGCCAGCAGTGACGCCAGAGACACTGAAGCTTTCTTT

d_gene: NA
v_gene: TRBV12-3/TRBV12-4
abundance: few
j_gene: TRBJ1-6
CDR3aa: CASSDSGALGALHF
CDR3nt: TGTGCCAGCAGTGACTCAGGGGCCCTAGGGGCCCTCCACTTT

d_gene: NA
v_gene: TRBV6-4
abundance: NA
j_gene: TRBJ2-1
CDR3aa: CASSEANEQFF
CDR3nt: TGTGCCAGCAGTGAGGCAAATGAGCAGTTCTTC

d_gene: NA
v_gene: TRBV18
abundance: NA
j_gene: TRBJ2-3
CDR3aa: CASSPNELEVHTDTQYF
CDR3nt: TGTGCCAGCTCACCAAACGAGCTAGAGGTTCACACAGATACGCAGTATTTT

d_gene: NA
v_gene: TRBV18
abundance: once
j_gene: TRBJ1-3
CDR3aa: CASSPGTAISGNTIYF
CDR3nt: TGTGCCAGCTCACCCGGGACGGCCATCAGTGGAAACACCATATATTTT

d_gene: NA
v_gene: TRBV19
abundance: NA
j_gene: TRBJ1-1
CDR3aa: CASSTWTAPEAFF
CDR3nt: TGTGCCAGTAGTACTTGGACAGCGCCTGAAGCTTTCTTT

d_gene: NA
v_gene: TRBV6-5
abundance: NA
j_gene: TRBJ1-2
CDR3aa: CASSYTQGVRGYTF
CDR3nt: TGTGCCAGCAGTTACACCCAGGGTGTAAGGGGCTACACCTTC

d_gene: TRBD1
v_gene: TRBV20-1
abundance: NA
j_gene: TRBJ1-4
CDR3aa: CSARDSQNEKLFF
CDR3nt: TGCAGTGCAAGGGACAGTCAAAATGAAAAACTGTTTTTT

d_gene: NA
v_gene: TRBV10-3
abundance: once
j_gene: TRBJ1-1
CDR3aa: CAISDPPQVNTEAFF
CDR3nt: TGTGCCATCAGTGATCCCCCGCAGGTGAACACTGAAGCTTTCTTT

d_gene: NA
v_gene: TRBV19
abundance: NA
j_gene: TRBJ1-5
CDR3aa: CASSPRDLNQPQHF
CDR3nt: TGTGCCAGTAGTCCGCGGGACCTTAATCAGCCCCAGCATTTT

d_gene: NA
v_gene: TRBV20-1
abundance: once
j_gene: TRBJ1-2
CDR3aa: CSARSGVGYTF
CDR3nt: TGCAGTGCTAGATCCGGGGTTGGCTACACCTTC

d_gene: NA
v_gene: TRBV5-6
abundance: NA
j_gene: TRBJ2-5
CDR3aa: CASSFPLQETQYF
CDR3nt: TGTGCCAGCAGCTTCCCCCTCCAAGAGACCCAGTACTTC

d_gene: TRBD1
v_gene: TRBV20-1
abundance: NA
j_gene: TRBJ1-5
CDR3aa: CSASGDPRDSGNQPQHF
CDR3nt: TGCAGTGCTAGTGGGGATCCGAGGGACAGCGGGAATCAGCCCCAGCATTTT

d_gene: NA
v_gene: TRBV6-1
abundance: NA
j_gene: TRBJ1-5
CDR3aa: CASSFRGESNQPQHF
CDR3nt: TGTGCCAGCAGCTTTCGGGGGGAGAGCAATCAGCCCCAGCATTTT

d_gene: TRBD1
v_gene: TRBV12-5
abundance: once
j_gene: TRBJ1-2
CDR3aa: CASGVDRVYTF
CDR3nt: TGTGCTAGTGGTGTTGACAGGGTCTACACCTTC

d_gene: TRBD1
v_gene: TRBV30
abundance: NA
j_gene: TRBJ1-2
CDR3aa: CAWSASTSGQGSGYTF
CDR3nt: TGTGCCTGGAGTGCATCCACCTCGGGACAGGGAAGCGGCTACACCTTC

d_gene: NA
v_gene: TRBV12-3/TRBV12-4
abundance: once
j_gene: TRBJ1-1
CDR3aa: CASSFGGTEAFF
CDR3nt: TGTGCCAGCAGTTTTGGTGGGACTGAAGCTTTCTTT

d_gene: NA
v_gene: TRBV6-1
abundance: NA
j_gene: TRBJ2-6
CDR3aa: CATHRRGGANVLTF
CDR3nt: TGTGCCACTCACCGACGGGGGGGGGCCAACGTCCTGACTTTC

d_gene: TRBD1
v_gene: TRBV7-6
abundance: NA
j_gene: TRBJ1-6
CDR3aa: CASSSTGTGTFLSHSPLHF
CDR3nt: TGTGCCAGCAGTTCGACCGGGACAGGCACCTTCCTGTCACATTCACCCCTCCACTTT

d_gene: NA
v_gene: TRBV6-2/TRBV6-3
abundance: NA
j_gene: TRBJ1-5
CDR3aa: CASSYSVDKPEDINQPQHF
CDR3nt: TGTGCCAGCAGTTACTCGGTCGACAAACCCGAAGACATCAATCAGCCCCAGCATTTT

d_gene: NA
v_gene: TRBV19
abundance: NA
j_gene: TRBJ1-5
CDR3aa: CASGWNQPQHF
CDR3nt: TGTGCCAGTGGGTGGAATCAGCCCCAGCATTTT

d_gene: NA
v_gene: TRBV7-2
abundance: NA
j_gene: TRBJ1-2
CDR3aa: CASSPGWGLPAGYTF
CDR3nt: TGTGCCAGCAGCCCGGGGTGGGGGCTTCCTGCAGGCTACACCTTC

d_gene: TRBD1
v_gene: TRBV6-1
abundance: NA
j_gene: TRBJ2-1
CDR3aa: CASSDPDGQGRVYNEQFF
CDR3nt: TGTGCCAGCAGTGACCCGGATGGACAGGGCAGGGTCTACAATGAGCAGTTCTTC

d_gene: TRBD1
v_gene: TRBV10-3
abundance: NA
j_gene: TRBJ1-2
CDR3aa: CATSGQGAGGYTF
CDR3nt: TGTGCCACCTCCGGACAGGGGGCTGGCGGCTACACCTTC

d_gene: NA
v_gene: TRBV9
abundance: NA
j_gene: TRBJ1-2
CDR3aa: CASSVGGTVGDRGYTF
CDR3nt: TGTGCCAGCAGCGTAGGGGGTACGGTGGGGGATCGTGGCTACACCTTC

d_gene: NA
v_gene: TRBV6-2/TRBV6-3
abundance: NA
j_gene: TRBJ2-3
CDR3aa: CASSYRGPGTDTQYF
CDR3nt: TGTGCCAGCAGCTACAGAGGTCCTGGCACAGATACGCAGTATTTT

d_gene: TRBD2
v_gene: TRBV6-1
abundance: NA
j_gene: TRBJ2-2
CDR3aa: CASRAGGTFGELFF
CDR3nt: TGTGCCAGCAGGGCGGGGGGCACATTCGGGGAGCTGTTTTTT

d_gene: NA
v_gene: TRBV20-1
abundance: once
j_gene: TRBJ1-3
CDR3aa: CSARDHSSSGNTIYF
CDR3nt: TGCAGTGCTAGAGACCACTCCAGCTCTGGAAACACCATATATTTT

d_gene: NA
v_gene: TRBV21-1
abundance: NA
j_gene: TRBJ1-2
CDR3aa: CASSKLRGQGAWDGYTF
CDR3nt: TGTGCCAGCAGCAAATTAAGGGGACAGGGGGCATGGGACGGCTACACCTTC

d_gene: NA
v_gene: TRBV6-2/TRBV6-3
abundance: NA
j_gene: TRBJ1-2
CDR3aa: CASSYSSGAYGYTF
CDR3nt: TGTGCCAGCAGTTACTCTTCAGGGGCATATGGCTACACCTTC

d_gene: NA
v_gene: TRBV6-2/TRBV6-3
abundance: NA
j_gene: TRBJ2-1
CDR3aa: CASSYSLAEQFF
CDR3nt: TGTGCCAGCAGTTACTCTCTAGCGGAGCAGTTCTTC

d_gene: NA
v_gene: TRBV2
abundance: once
j_gene: TRBJ1-2
CDR3aa: CASSVRPLEGYTF
CDR3nt: TGTGCCAGCAGTGTTCGTCCCTTGGAAGGCTACACCTTC